These T cell receptor beta chains were read from a single sample in a study of early T cells in non-severe SARS-CoV-2 infection. TCRdb ran MiXCR on the 5' RACE reads and lists one entry per CDR3 protein. The data hold about 59,000 distinct CDR3 sequences, with 13% observed a single time. The material was whole blood, obtained at baseline. The source of these receptors is an adult who was a healthcare worker with PCR-confirmed SARS-CoV-2 infection or an uninfected control (not recorded which). CDR3s include the opening cysteine and the closing phenylalanine or tryptophan. A D gene is named only where the DNA matches it firmly. Expanded clones get a size class; other rows say once, few or many, or leave the size out.

clone_size d_call j_call v_call cdr3_aa cdr3_nt
. . TRBJ2-2 TRBV9 CASTRGDSGTGELFF TGTGCCAGCACCAGAGGCGACTCGGGCACCGGGGAGCTGTTTTTT
. TRBD2 TRBJ2-7 TRBV20-1 CSARDLTSGNNEQYF TGCAGTGCTAGAGATCTGACCAGCGGGAACAACGAGCAGTACTTC
few TRBD2 TRBJ2-7 TRBV2 CASSEATSVPYEQYF TGTGCCAGCAGTGAGGCGACTAGCGTCCCCTACGAGCAGTACTTC
many . TRBJ1-4 TRBV4-1 CASSQVVGRNEKLFF TGCGCCAGCAGCCAAGTCGTCGGACGAAATGAAAAACTGTTTTTT
medium-sized . TRBJ1-6 TRBV28 CASSREWDSPLHF TGTGCCAGCAGTAGAGAGTGGGATTCACCCCTCCACTTT
. TRBD2 TRBJ2-7 TRBV6-5 CASWASGGAYEQYF TGTGCCAGCTGGGCTAGCGGGGGGGCCTACGAGCAGTACTTC
. TRBD1 TRBJ1-3 TRBV5-6 CASSLGPVETGNTIYF TGTGCCAGCAGCTTGGGCCCCGTCGAGACAGGGAACACCATATATTTT
few TRBD2 TRBJ2-1 TRBV12-3/TRBV12-4 CASSLIAGPHEQFF TGTGCCAGCAGCTTGATAGCGGGGCCGCATGAGCAGTTCTTC
few . TRBJ1-2 TRBV7-3 CASSPFQGSYGYTF TGTGCCAGCAGCCCCTTTCAGGGGTCCTATGGCTACACCTTC
few TRBD2 TRBJ2-1 TRBV24-1 CATSDPIREAEQFF TGTGCCACCAGTGATCCAATCCGGGAGGCCGAGCAGTTCTTC
. . TRBJ1-6 TRBV2 CASWGQGASPLHF TGTGCCAGCTGGGGGCAGGGAGCTTCACCCCTCCACTTT
. TRBD1 TRBJ2-1 TRBV6-5 CASGTGENNEQFF TGTGCCAGCGGGACAGGGGAAAACAATGAGCAGTTCTTC
. . TRBJ1-1 TRBV6-5 CASSQTGSAEAFF TGTGCCAGCAGCCAGACGGGGTCGGCTGAAGCTTTCTTT
many . TRBJ1-1 TRBV12-3/TRBV12-4 CASSLGAPTEAFF TGTGCCAGCTCCTTGGGGGCGCCCACTGAAGCTTTCTTT
. . TRBJ2-4 TRBV6-6 CASRGAKNIQYF TGTGCCAGCAGGGGTGCCAAAAACATTCAGTACTTC
few . TRBJ2-1 TRBV7-9 CASSLGPEEQFF TGTGCCAGCAGCTTAGGCCCGGAAGAGCAGTTCTTC
. . TRBJ2-2 TRBV30 CAWNFRVNTGELFF TGTGCCTGGAACTTTCGGGTGAACACCGGGGAGCTGTTTTTT
few . TRBJ1-2 TRBV28 CASGMGGGYGYTF TGTGCCAGCGGGATGGGGGGAGGCTATGGCTACACCTTC
. TRBD2 TRBJ2-7 TRBV19 CASSIEGGVYEQYF TGTGCCAGTAGTATTGAGGGAGGGGTCTACGAGCAGTACTTC
many . TRBJ2-6 TRBV6-5 CASSYPTGGTGGANVLTF TGTGCCAGCAGTTATCCGACGGGGGGGACAGGTGGGGCCAACGTCCTGACTTTC
many . TRBJ2-3 TRBV4-3 CASSQDLRGVGTDTQYF TGCGCCAGCAGCCAAGACCTCCGGGGAGTTGGGACAGATACGCAGTATTTT
once . TRBJ2-7 TRBV28 CASMGQGIYEQYF TGTGCCAGCATGGGCCAGGGGATCTACGAGCAGTACTTC
few . TRBJ2-2 TRBV5-1 CASSLFAGELFF TGCGCCAGCAGCTTATTCGCCGGGGAGCTGTTTTTT
few . TRBJ2-7 TRBV13 CASSPVAYEQYF TGTGCCAGCAGCCCCGTGGCCTACGAGCAGTACTTC
. . TRBJ1-1 TRBV11-2 CASSSGFPLNTEAFF TGTGCCAGCAGCTCGGGTTTTCCCCTGAACACTGAAGCTTTCTTT
few TRBD1 TRBJ2-7 TRBV19 CASSYAATGGFEQYF TGTGCCAGTAGTTATGCGGCGACAGGGGGCTTCGAGCAGTACTTC
few . TRBJ2-1 TRBV19 CASSINGAYNEQFF TGTGCCAGTAGTATAAACGGGGCCTACAATGAGCAGTTCTTC
few TRBD2 TRBJ2-3 TRBV11-3 CASSPASGNGGDTQYF TGTGCCAGCAGCCCTGCTAGCGGGAATGGGGGGGATACGCAGTATTTT
. TRBD2 TRBJ2-1 TRBV5-1 CASSLAQRGFNEQFF TGCGCCAGCAGCTTGGCGCAGCGGGGGTTCAATGAGCAGTTCTTC
. . TRBJ1-4 TRBV5-6 CASSASWSVQEKLFF TGTGCCAGCAGCGCGAGTTGGAGCGTGCAAGAAAAACTGTTTTTT
. . TRBJ2-1 TRBV6-2/TRBV6-3 CTSRAGRRTSYNEQFF TGTACCAGCAGGGCGGGACGGAGAACTTCCTACAATGAGCAGTTCTTC
many . TRBJ1-1 TRBV20-1 CSARPGARTEAFF TGCAGTGCTAGGCCGGGGGCGCGAACTGAAGCTTTCTTT
few TRBD1 TRBJ1-6 TRBV5-6 CASSRTGGRLGSPLHF TGTGCCAGCAGCCGTACAGGGGGCAGACTGGGCTCACCCCTCCACTTT
few . TRBJ1-6 TRBV10-3 CAISDRGAGNSPLHF TGTGCCATCAGTGACAGGGGAGCGGGGAATTCACCCCTCCACTTT
few . TRBJ1-1 TRBV7-8 CASSGTIKNTEAFF TGTGCCAGTTCCGGGACAATTAAGAACACTGAAGCTTTCTTT
few . TRBJ1-6 TRBV6-5 CASSYKSGGSPLHF TGTGCCAGCAGTTACAAGTCGGGGGGGTCACCCCTCCACTTT
. . TRBJ2-5 TRBV19 CASSSRPPRRETQYF TGTGCCAGTAGTAGCAGGCCCCCCCGGAGGGAGACCCAGTACTTC
few TRBD2 TRBJ2-2 TRBV13 CASSATIGLAGGGAGELFF TGTGCCAGCAGCGCCACGATAGGACTAGCGGGAGGAGGCGCCGGGGAGCTGTTTTTT
few . TRBJ2-3 TRBV7-2 CASSSLGGADTQYF TGTGCCAGCAGCTCCCTAGGGGGGGCAGATACGCAGTATTTT
many TRBD1 TRBJ2-3 TRBV7-9 CASSLWNRGSDTQYF TGTGCCAGCAGCTTATGGAACAGGGGATCAGATACGCAGTATTTT
. TRBD1 TRBJ2-7 TRBV6-6 CASSGTGLYEQYF TGTGCCAGCTCCGGGACAGGCCTCTACGAGCAGTACTTC
many . TRBJ2-4 TRBV30 CAWSGGGVAKNIQYF TGTGCCTGGAGTGGGGGCGGGGTCGCCAAAAACATTCAGTACTTC
. TRBD1 TRBJ2-7 TRBV29-1 CSVPGGAGGADEQYF TGCAGCGTGCCGGGCGGGGCAGGGGGCGCCGACGAGCAGTACTTC
once . TRBJ1-2 TRBV12-3/TRBV12-4 CASSPADHYGYTF TGTGCCAGCAGCCCCGCTGACCACTATGGCTACACCTTC
. . TRBJ1-1 TRBV29-1 CSVEVQMNTEAFF TGCAGCGTTGAAGTGCAGATGAACACTGAAGCTTTCTTT
. . TRBJ1-5 TRBV20-1 CSARAGLSNQPQHF TGCAGTGCTAGAGCGGGGTTAAGCAATCAGCCCCAGCATTTT
many . TRBJ1-1 TRBV29-1 CSVAAGSRTEAFF TGCAGCGTTGCGGCAGGGTCACGCACTGAAGCTTTCTTT
many TRBD1 TRBJ2-4 TRBV28 CASSSTGTGNIQYF TGTGCCAGCAGTTCCACCGGGACAGGGAACATTCAGTACTTC
few . TRBJ2-5 TRBV5-1 CASSDGGEETQYF TGCGCCAGCAGCGACGGCGGGGAAGAGACCCAGTACTTC
few . TRBJ2-1 TRBV7-9 CASIRGGWNEQFF TGTGCCAGCATCCGAGGGGGGTGGAATGAGCAGTTCTTC
few TRBD1 TRBJ2-1 TRBV7-9 CASSLGTGPGHEQFF TGTGCCAGCAGCTTAGGGACAGGGCCTGGGCATGAGCAGTTCTTC
many . TRBJ2-1 TRBV12-3/TRBV12-4 CASSLYGHHNEQFF TGTGCCAGCAGTTTATATGGTCACCACAATGAGCAGTTCTTC
. TRBD2 TRBJ2-2 TRBV13 CASSSPTGTTTGELFF TGTGCCAGCAGCTCCCCAACCGGGACTACCACCGGGGAGCTGTTTTTT
. . TRBJ1-1 TRBV24-1 CATRYRADTDAFF TGTGCCACCAGATACAGGGCGGACACTGATGCTTTCTTT
. . TRBJ1-5 TRBV20-1 CSARGVDDNQPQHF TGCAGTGCTCGAGGGGTAGATGACAATCAGCCCCAGCATTTT
many TRBD1 TRBJ2-7 TRBV6-1 CASSDIDRGRAYEQYF TGTGCCAGCAGTGACATTGACAGGGGTCGCGCTTACGAGCAGTACTTC
few TRBD2 TRBJ2-3 TRBV6-2/TRBV6-3 CASIRGGNTDTQYF TGTGCCAGCATCCGCGGGGGGAACACAGATACGCAGTATTTT